These 23 T cell receptor beta chains share one sample of origin, sequenced in a study of blood T cell repertoires in COVID-19. The protocol was immunoSEQ multiplex PCR, while the TCRdb copy is restricted to in-frame clones and leaves out a portion. This sample has around 180,000 clones, with roughly 88% found just once. Sequencing used PBMCs or T cells enriched from blood (not recorded which). These receptors were obtained from a woman aged 25 to 45 who had recovered from COVID-19.

This clone was observed a few times. J is TRBJ2-1 and V is TRBV11-3; 8 nucleotides line up with TRBD2. This CDR3 region has 17 residues. Germline CDR1 and CDR2: SGHNT and YENEEA. The trim removed 1 base at V and 0 bases at J, leaving 5 bases unmatched. The CDR3 bases are TGTGCCAGCAGCTTAGGTTTGCGGGAGGTCTCCTACAATGAGCAGTTCTTC. Its protein is CASSLGLREVSYNEQFF.

The rearrangement links TRBV3-1 (or the pseudogene TRBV3-2) to TRBJ1-1, with TRBD1 identical over 7 bases. The CDR3 consists of 14 residues. Germline V gene lookup returns CDR1 LGHDT and CDR2 YNNKEL (reference sequence). The ends lost 2 bases at V and 4 bases at J; junction bases unmatched: 4. The DNA for the CDR3 is TGTGCCAGCAGCCAAATAGACAGGGCCACTGAAGCTTTCTTT. Amino acid sequence: CASSQIDRATEAFF.

This clone was observed a few times. J is TRBJ2-1 and V is TRBV9; 8 positions match TRBD2. CDR1 and CDR2 (germline): SGDLS, YYNGEE. Germline trimming cut 0 bases from V and 8 bases from J; bases unmatched to any gene: 13. This CDR3 is built from 17 residues. The DNA of the CDR3 is TGTGCCAGCAGCGTAGATATAATGGCGGGAGGACCGGATGAGCAGTTCTTC. Protein: CASSVDIMAGGPDEQFF.

The V and J genes are TRBV5-1 and TRBJ2-2; a weak D match, TRBD1 (6 bases). This CDR3 comprises 16 residues. Germline CDR1 reads SGHRS; CDR2 reads YFSETQ. Trimming took 4 bases from V and 2 from J, leaving 15 bases between them. The CDR3 DNA reads as TGCGCCAGCAGCGCTCGGACAGCATTTAACACCGGGGAGCTGTTTTTT. This sequence encodes CASSARTAFNTGELFF.

The chain is built from TRBV3-1 (or the pseudogene TRBV3-2) and TRBJ1-2; 9 bases fit TRBD1. This CDR3 is 11 amino acids long. Germline V gene sequence: CDR1 LGHDT, CDR2 YNNKEL (reference sequence). Unmatched junction bases numbered 2, after V lost 8 bases and J lost 7 bases. The CDR3 loop is CASGTGSGYTF. The CDR3 bases are TGTGCCAGCGGGACAGGGAGTGGCTACACCTTC.

The chain couples TRBV11-3 to TRBJ2-2, with 9 bases that match TRBD1. This CDR3 region has 16 residues. The V segment lost 5 bases and the J segment 5 bases; nucleotides outside the gene matches: 9. CDR1 and CDR2 from the germline V gene are SGHNT and YENEEA. In DNA form, the CDR3 reads TGTGCCAGCAGCCCCACCGGGACAGGGACAACCGGGGAGCTGTTTTTT. Its translation: CASSPTGTGTTGELFF.

The rearrangement uses TRBV2 and TRBJ2-2; TRBD2 aligns across 7 bases. The germline CDR1 and CDR2 sequences are SNHLY and FYNNEI. CDR3 length equals 16 residues. J gave up 4 bases and V 6 bases, and 11 bases lay outside the gene matches. CDR3 sequence reads: CASRAGVSSFTGELFF. The DNA for the CDR3 is TGTGCCAGCAGGGCGGGAGTGTCCTCTTTCACCGGGGAGCTGTTTTTT.

The V gene is TRBV24-1, the J gene TRBJ2-3, with 7 nucleotides matching TRBD2. The CDR3 length is 16 residues. V was pared by 3 bases and J by 5 bases, with 10 bases of the junction left unmatched. The germline CDR1 and CDR2 sequences are KGHDR and SFDVKD. In nucleotides, the CDR3 is TGTGCCACCAGTGATAGGTCGCGGGAGAGCTTAGATACGCAGTATTTT. It translates to CATSDRSRESLDTQYF.

CDR3 sequence reads: CASSLGASGRSSDTQYF. The DNA for the CDR3 is TGTGCCAGCAGCTTGGGTGCTAGCGGGAGAAGTTCAGATACGCAGTATTTT. This rearrangement joins TRBV5-6 to TRBJ2-3; 10 bases fit TRBD2. CDR1 and CDR2 from the germline V gene are SGHDT and YYEEEE. The CDR3 covers 17 residues. V lost 0 bases to trimming and J lost 4 bases; unmatched junction nucleotides: 8.

In DNA form, the CDR3 reads TGTGCCTGGCGCGAAAGTAGCGGGAGTGCTGGCGAGCAGTTCTTC. This gives the protein CAWRESSGSAGEQFF. This chain uses TRBV30 with TRBJ2-1; TRBD2 aligns across 9 bases. The CDR3 length is 15 residues. Losses at the gene ends were 5 bases for V and 10 bases for J; bases not matched to a gene: 15. Per the germline V gene, CDR1 is GTSNPN and CDR2 is SVGIG (reference sequence).

Concerning this clone itself: Other nucleotide sequences from this sample produce the same CDR3. The rearrangement joins TRBV6-5 to TRBJ1-3; maybe TRBD1 (6 bases). V lost 0 bases, J lost 0 bases, and 6 bases lay in between. The CDR3 loop spans 15 amino acids. Germline assignment: CDR1 MNHEY and CDR2 SVGAGI. CDR3 sequence: CASSYSTGSGNTIYF. The CDR3 bases are TGTGCCAGCAGTTACTCGACAGGCTCTGGAAACACCATATATTTT.

This clone occurred a few times. The chain has TRBV14 and TRBJ2-7, with D possibly matching TRBD1 (6 bases). The CDR3 consists of 14 residues. Germline CDR1 and CDR2: SGHDN and FVKESK. The V end lost 3 bases, the J end lost 2 bases, and 11 bases lay between the germline ends. The CDR3 DNA is TGTGCCAGCAGCCAGCCAGGGACAACCTACGAGCAGTACTTC. It encodes CASSQPGTTYEQYF.

This sequence joins TRBV4-1 and TRBJ1-4, with TRBD1 matching over 7 bases. The germline CDR1 and CDR2 sequences are MGHRA and YSYEKL. The CDR3 loop spans 14 amino acids. V gave up 1 base and J gave up 6 bases; unmatched junction bases: 2. The CDR3 nucleotides are TGCGCCAGCAGCCAAGTCGACAGGGATGAAAAACTGTTTTTT. Translation gives CASSQVDRDEKLFF.

The chain links TRBV5-6 to TRBJ2-1; no clear D. Between the trimmed V and J ends, which lost 0 bases and 7 bases, there was a span of 8 bases. This CDR3 is built from 13 residues. Germline CDR1 reads SGHDT; CDR2 reads YYEEEE. As DNA, the CDR3 is TGTGCCAGCAGCTTGGCCGGGTGGAATGAGCAGTTCTTC. Translation: CASSLAGWNEQFF. Variable domain in full (rest from reference TRBV5-6 and TRBJ2-1): DAGVTQSPTHLIKTRGQQVTLRCSPKSGHDTVSWYQQALGQGPQFIFQYYEEEERQRGNFPDRFSGHQFPNYSSELNVNALLLGDSALYLCASSLAGWNEQFFGPGTRLTVL.

The chain carries TRBV30 and TRBJ2-3, with 8 bases that match TRBD2. In germline, CDR1 is GTSNPN, CDR2 SVGIG (reference sequence). The V and J ends lost 2 bases and 4 bases, in that order; junction bases with no gene match: 11. The length of the CDR3 is 16 residues. Here the CDR3 DNA reads TGTGCCTGGAGTTTTACAGCGGGAGAGGGCGCAGATACGCAGTATTTT. Translating it yields CAWSFTAGEGADTQYF.

This clone came up once. For the CDR3, the DNA is TGTGCCAGCAGTTTTATTTCTATCAGTTGGGGAGGAAATGGTGAGGACAATGAGCAGTTCTTC. Its protein is CASSFISISWGGNGEDNEQFF. The J gene is TRBJ2-1, the V gene TRBV28; possible D gene TRBD2, 6 bases. The V gene's germline CDR1 is MDHEN and CDR2 SYDVKM. Between the trimmed V and J ends, which lost 3 bases and 5 bases, there was a span of 32 bases. The CDR3 runs to 21 residues.

The chain links TRBV19 to TRBJ2-2; possibly TRBD2 for D (6 bases). CDR1 is LNHDA, CDR2 SQIVND, per germline (reference sequence). The V end lost 9 bases, the J end lost 3 bases, and 11 bases lay between the germline ends. The CDR3 spans 13 residues. The CDR3 sequence is CASTSSDTGELFF. As DNA, the CDR3 is TGTGCCAGCACCTCTAGCGACACCGGGGAGCTGTTTTTT.

The chain uses TRBV11-3 and TRBJ2-3, with 7 bases identical to TRBD2. The CDR3 is made up of 15 amino acids. Germline trimming cut 3 bases from V and 6 bases from J; bases unmatched to any gene: 9. Germline CDR1 reads SGHNT; CDR2 reads YENEEA. CDR3 coding DNA: TGTGCCAGCAGCTTGGGCGGGAGTTACTCCGATACGCAGTATTTT. It encodes CASSLGGSYSDTQYF.

This chain uses TRBV5-6 with TRBJ2-2; 9 bases fit TRBD1. Germline V gene lookup returns CDR1 SGHDT and CDR2 YYEEEE. J was trimmed by 1 base and V by 4 bases; bases with no gene match: 2. CDR3 length equals 15 residues. Here the CDR3 reads CASSRTGVNTGELFF. CDR3 sequence (DNA): TGTGCCAGCAGCAGGACAGGGGTGAACACCGGGGAGCTGTTTTTT.

The rearrangement joins TRBV28 to TRBJ1-1, with 9 bases that match TRBD1. The length of the CDR3 is 12 residues. Germline V gene lookup returns CDR1 MDHEN and CDR2 SYDVKM. With 9 bases clipped from V and 6 bases from J, the junction kept 5 bases outside the gene matches. CDR3 nucleotides: TGTGCCAGTCACAGGGGGCTTGCTGAAGCTTTCTTT. Amino acids: CASHRGLAEAFF.

The chain has TRBV11-2 and TRBJ1-2; 7 bases are a match to TRBD1. V lost 7 bases and J lost 1; bases outside the gene matches: 15. Germline CDR1 SGHAT, CDR2 FQNNGV. There are 17 residues in the CDR3. In DNA, the CDR3 is TGTGCCAGCACACCCTCCTGGGCAGGGGGTAGTAACTATGGCTACACCTTC. It is translated as CASTPSWAGGSNYGYTF.

The chain recombines TRBV27 with TRBJ2-2, with 11 bases fitting TRBD1. Germline CDR1 MNHEY, CDR2 SMNVEV (reference sequence). Losses at the gene ends were 4 bases for V and 7 bases for J; bases not matched to a gene: 5. The CDR3 covers 15 residues. The DNA of the CDR3 is TGTGCCAGCAGTTCAGGCGGGACAGGGGGCGGGGAGCTGTTTTTT. It specifies CASSSGGTGGGELFF.

The chain has TRBV24-1 and TRBJ2-4, with TRBD1 identical over 7 bases. The CDR3 consists of 14 residues. Germline lookup yields CDR1 KGHDR and CDR2 SFDVKD. V shed 3 bases and J 6 bases; nucleotides not matched to a gene: 4. CDR3 amino acids: CATSDGQVSNIQYF. The CDR3 nucleotides are TGTGCCACCAGTGATGGACAGGTGTCAAACATTCAGTACTTC.